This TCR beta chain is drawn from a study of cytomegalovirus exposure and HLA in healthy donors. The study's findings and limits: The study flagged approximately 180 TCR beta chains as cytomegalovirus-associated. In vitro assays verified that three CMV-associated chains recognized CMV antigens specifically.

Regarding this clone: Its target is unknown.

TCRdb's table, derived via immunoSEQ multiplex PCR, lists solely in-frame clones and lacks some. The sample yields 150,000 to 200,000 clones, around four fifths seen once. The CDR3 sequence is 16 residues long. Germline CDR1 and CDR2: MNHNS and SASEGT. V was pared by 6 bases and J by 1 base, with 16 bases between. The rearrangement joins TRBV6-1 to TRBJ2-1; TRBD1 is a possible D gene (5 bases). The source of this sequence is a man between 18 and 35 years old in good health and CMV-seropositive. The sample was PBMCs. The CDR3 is CASSEITTVSYNEQFF. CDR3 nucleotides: TGTGCCAGCAGCGAAATCACGACAGTTTCCTACAATGAGCAGTTCTTC.